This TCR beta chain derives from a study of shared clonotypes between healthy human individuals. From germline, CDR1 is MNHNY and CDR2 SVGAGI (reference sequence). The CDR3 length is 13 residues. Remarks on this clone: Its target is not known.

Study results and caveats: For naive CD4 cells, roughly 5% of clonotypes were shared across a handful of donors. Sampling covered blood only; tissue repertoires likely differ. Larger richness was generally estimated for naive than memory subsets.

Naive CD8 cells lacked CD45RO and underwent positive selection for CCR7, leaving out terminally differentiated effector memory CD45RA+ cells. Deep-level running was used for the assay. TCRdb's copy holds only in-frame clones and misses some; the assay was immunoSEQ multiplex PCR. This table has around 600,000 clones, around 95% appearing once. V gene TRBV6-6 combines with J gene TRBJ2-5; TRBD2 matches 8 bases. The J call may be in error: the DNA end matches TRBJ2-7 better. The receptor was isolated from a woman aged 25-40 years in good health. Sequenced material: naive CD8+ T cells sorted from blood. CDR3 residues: CASSSGSVDEQYF. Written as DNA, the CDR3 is TGTGCCAGCAGTAGCGGGAGCGTCGACGAGCAGTACTTC.